The clone carrying this TCR beta chain has ten or more counts. No antigen is known for it. The V and J ends lost 2 bases and 4 bases, in that order; junction bases with no gene match: 6. This CDR3 is 15 amino acids long. CDR1 SGHVS and CDR2 FNYEAQ come from the germline V gene. If patients had other autoimmune diseases, uncontrolled infections, pregnancy or lactation, they were excluded. The data were taken from a study of Graves' ophthalmopathy and Graves' hyperthyroidism. Amplification of TCR beta CDR3 regions used RNA transcripts. Amplification began with first-round RT-PCR using HTBI primers, then second-round multiplex PCR was performed. TCRdb itself ran the multiplex PCR reads through MiXCR, one entry per CDR3 protein. In the table there are roughly 610,000 distinct CDR3 sequences, 22% of which are singletons. Points from the study as a whole: Among thyroid clonotypes expanded above 0.001 frequency, most also appeared in blood.

Specimen: peripheral blood. The V call is TRBV7-6, the J call TRBJ2-7; 9 bases are a match to TRBD1. The TCR was taken from a woman in her late teens or twenties with stable Graves' hyperthyroidism. Some clones in this sample may be carry-over from other donors' samples. As DNA, the CDR3 is TGTGCCAGCAGCTTATTGGGACAGGGTATATACGAGCAGTACTTC. This encodes CASSLLGQGIYEQYF. The entire variable domain, with the rest obtained from reference TRBV7-6 and TRBJ2-7, is as follows: GAGVSQSPRYKVTKRGQDVALRCDPISGHVSLYWYRQALGQGPEFLTYFNYEAQQDKSGLPNDRFSAERPEGSISTLTIQRTEQRDSAMYRCASSLLGQGIYEQYFGPGTRLTVT.